This T cell receptor beta chain was profiled in a study of T-cell reconstitution after alpha-beta-depleted transplantation in children. Study conclusions and caveats: As was reported, about two months after transplant, alpha-beta T cells came from several hundred expanded graft clones.

TCRbeta library preparation incorporated unique molecular identifiers. TCRdb reprocessed the PCR reads with MiXCR, giving one entry per CDR3 protein. The sample has 550,000 to 600,000 distinct CDR3 sequences, 23% seen once. This clonotype was observed a few times. The antigen is not known. Germline-derived CDR1 and CDR2 are LGHNA and YSLEER. The CDR3 is made up of 14 amino acids. The V and J ends lost 0 bases and 3 bases respectively, with 7 bases between them. The clonotype was recovered from a boy in the first two years of life who had a stem cell transplant for acute myeloid leukemia, so the T cells may come from the graft donor. V is TRBV4-3 and J is TRBJ2-3; weak D call: TRBD1 (5 bases). This specimen was PBMCs, mostly from graft donor cells, taken 360 days after TCRalphabeta/CD19-depleted stem cell transplant. In nucleotides, the CDR3 is TGCGCCAGCAGCCAAGATCAGGGTACAGATACGCAGTATTTT. This codes for CASSQDQGTDTQYF.